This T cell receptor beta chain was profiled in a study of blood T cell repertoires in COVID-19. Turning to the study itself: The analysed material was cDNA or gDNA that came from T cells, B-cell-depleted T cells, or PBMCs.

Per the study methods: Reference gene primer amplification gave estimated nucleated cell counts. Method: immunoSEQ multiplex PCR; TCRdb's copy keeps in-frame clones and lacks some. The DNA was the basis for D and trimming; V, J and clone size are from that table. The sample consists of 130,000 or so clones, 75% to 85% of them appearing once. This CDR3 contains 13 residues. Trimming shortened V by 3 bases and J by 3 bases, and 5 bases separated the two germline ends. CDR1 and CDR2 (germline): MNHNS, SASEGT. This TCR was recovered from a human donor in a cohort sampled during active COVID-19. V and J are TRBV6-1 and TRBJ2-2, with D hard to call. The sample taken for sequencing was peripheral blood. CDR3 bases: TGTGCCAGCAGTGATGACTACACCGGGGAGCTGTTTTTT. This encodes CASSDDYTGELFF.